This entry features one T cell receptor (beta chain) sequence. The antigen this receptor binds is unknown. There are no base qualities to consult, and no much larger clone falls within one base. The time point label here, explained by the study, means: patch test 3, about 24 weeks after DPC sensitization. This specimen's treatment or condition label, per the study, means: therapeutic diphenylcyclopropenone sensitization with weekly scalp DPC. At every patch-test visit, the blood draw took place before the patch test was put on. To be eligible, patients had to be aged 18 to 70, diagnosed with alopecia and judged suitable for DPC therapy, while pregnant patients were excluded. Total RNA was isolated from unfractionated whole blood collected in Tempus Blood RNA tubes. The data were taken from a study of human T cells and chemical hapten exposure (dated by TCRdb to the early 2020s). The study in broad terms: For sensitization, 2% DPC in acetone was applied to an approximately 2 cm by approximately 2 cm area of upper inner arm skin. Throughout the roughly 25-week study period, patients were also given weekly therapeutic DPC doses on the scalp. Patch testing on the upper back used Finn chambers containing 0.01% DPC, with scoring done after 6 days according to International Contact Dermatitis Research Group standards. The patient cohort, mostly female, included alopecia areata with under or over 50% scalp involvement, alopecia totalis and alopecia universalis. Libraries were combined into a pool for sequencing, and differences in TCR yield between samples came mainly from small differences in library volumes within the pool. Peripheral blood TCR repertoire changes were tracked in vivo in alopecia patients during primary and secondary sensitization to the hapten diphenylcyclopropenone (DPC). Patient blood was sampled pre-sensitization (week 0) and at 2, 6 and about 24 weeks after DPC sensitization. Blood for TCR sequencing was provided by twenty-nine alopecia patients at one to four time points (pre-sensitization, 2, 6 and 24 weeks). Results the study describes overall, beyond this receptor: All patients had alopecia, a presumed autoimmune disease, so their immune response might differ from that of healthy individuals. DPC sensitization did not change the number of TCRs with a frequency above 1 in 1000, and there was no evidence of changes in global repertoire structure. Patch test score was positively correlated with the number of PT1 expanded TCRs, with significance at thresholds 8, 16 and 32 but not at 4. Repeated subsampling changed both the strength of the expansion versus patch-test correlation and the threshold at which that correlation became significant. Compared with pre-sensitization or healthy control sets, expanded TCRs formed significantly more large CDR3 similarity clusters, which is consistent with antigen-driven responses.

Libraries came from RACE. Sequenced using a NextSeq 500. Library preparation attached unique molecular identifiers to individual cDNA molecules for quantitative, reproducible TCR counting. Each blood RNA sample was used to sequence both TCR alpha and TCR beta chains. Per the authors' processing: The median number of TCRs per sample was 85,000 to 100,000, ranging from roughly 20,000 to 690,600. V, J and CDR3 annotation of the TCR reads was performed with the Decombinator software suite. For PS versus PT1 abundance plots, all samples were subsampled to the same number of TCRs (28,000). TCRs were defined as expanded if absent before sensitization and observed at least eight times at the 2-week time point. TCRdb reprocessed the public reads (quality trimming at Q25 with fastp, clone calling with MiXCR) and kept in-frame beta chains. Each CDR3 protein appears once, grouped with its most common genes and DNA. It is TCRdb's table, rather than the study itself, that gives the V and J calls and clone size. Present in this sample are over 100,000 distinct CDR3 sequences, about 11% of which were seen just once. Of the sample, roughly 2.3% falls within the top ten clones.

The cysteine opens and the phenylalanine closes a CDR3 of 12 amino acids. The DNA shown is the 36-base CDR3, in frame from base 1. From a lookup of the germline V gene, CDR1 and CDR2 are SQVTM and ANQGSEA. Between the V and J ends, shortened by 4 bases and 1 base respectively, the junction contains 7 bases. This TCR came from a woman aged 45-59 years with alopecia areata. Some clones in this sample may be carry-over from other donors' samples. Sequences were derived from whole blood, sampled in connection with sensitization to the hapten diphenylcyclopropenone (DPC). The chain joins TRBV29-1 to TRBJ1-1, with the D gene not clear enough to name. The CDR3 has the sequence CSVGTRNTEAFF. The nucleotide sequence reads TGCAGCGTTGGAACCAGGAACACTGAAGCTTTCTTT.